This entry is about one T cell receptor (beta chain). It has no known antigen specificity. Nothing much larger sits one base from this clone, and base qualities are not available. TCRbeta CDR3 regions were amplified from genomic DNA by means of the immunoSEQ Assay, a bias-controlled multiplex PCR. Regarding the original processing steps: The number of nucleated cells in each sample was estimated by amplification of reference gene primers within the assay. Sequence reads were collapsed and filtered to measure the absolute abundance of every unique TCRbeta CDR3 rearrangement. For each sample, productive Simpson clonality was calculated as the square root of Simpson's diversity index over productive rearrangements. Not all clones reach the TCRdb copy of this immuneACCESS table, which keeps in-frame sequences only. Checked studies attribute under half of the gap to unresolved V genes and leave the rest unexplained. V and J calls and clone size are as listed in that table; D and trimming were resolved from the DNA. This sample gives approximately 100,000 clones in total; 81% of them show up just once. The ten largest clonotypes hold less than 4.5% of the sample.

This entry is derived from a study of blood T cell repertoires in COVID-19 (dated by TCRdb to the early 2020s). As for the study more broadly: The collaborator samples originated in the United States, Italy and Spain and spanned the acute and convalescent phases of COVID-19. The material from the prospective study consisted of cDNA or gDNA derived from T cells, B-cell-depleted T cells, or PBMCs. Subjects who had been exposed to COVID-19, were actively infected with it, or had recovered from it provided the deeply sampled blood TCRbeta repertoires that made up the dataset. The repertoires were made available in a free public database intended to serve as a resource for research on the immune response to SARS-CoV-2. The samples were drawn from the first 160 participants of the ongoing ImmuneRACE study and from under 1,500 subjects provided by 6 global collaborators. Sample metadata almost always included a de-identified subject ID, COVID-19 status, age in years and sex. Where available, HLA class I and class II types were taken from metadata supplied by the sample provider and were not determined by assay-based typing. The paper as a whole reports these results and caveats: Clinical and demographic metadata were provided uncurated, with the amount varying by source and participant.

The collaborating institutions used their own protocols to collect whole blood in K2EDTA tubes. For TCRbeta analysis, collaborator samples were shipped as frozen whole blood, as isolated PBMCs, or as DNA extracted from either sample type. CDR3 length: 13 amino acids, cysteine to phenylalanine. CDR3 DNA only is kept here, 39 bases in frame from base 1. The germline V end is reduced by 2 bases and the J end by 5 bases; junction bases left unmatched: 3. For CDR1 and CDR2, the germline V gene lists KGHSH and LQKENI. Sequencing was performed on peripheral blood. This receptor was obtained from a man aged 55 to 70 with acute or convalescent COVID-19. The chain employs TRBV18 and TRBJ2-7, with 7 junctional bases fitting TRBD1. This receptor carries the CDR3 CASSPDRVHEQYF. The DNA reads TGTGCCAGCTCACCAGACAGGGTCCACGAGCAGTACTTC.